One T cell receptor (beta chain) is described in this entry. What it binds is not known. This entry comes from a study of cytomegalovirus exposure and HLA in healthy donors. About the research overall: For the approximately 420 genotyped donors, 80% to 90% fell within the Caucasian-associated ancestry cluster. Findings and caveats of the study: Sequencing had likely introduced a cluster of highly shared sequence variants as an artifact.

The PCR employed 60 Vbeta primers together with 13 Jbeta primers. Per the study methods: An analysis that came later counted 73 million or so unique TCR beta chains, approximately 11 million shared. The protocol was immunoSEQ multiplex PCR, while the TCRdb copy is restricted to in-frame clones and leaves out a portion. V and J calls plus clone size are reproduced from that table; the DNA served to infer D and trimming. The table includes 55,000 to 70,000 clones, more than 60% detected once. Sequencing was done on a sample of PBMCs. This TCR was recovered from a male donor in good health and CMV-seropositive.

CDR3 sequence: CASSPGTVEKLFF. CDR3 DNA sequence: TGCGCCAGCAGCCCTGGGACAGTTGAAAAACTGTTTTTT. The J gene is TRBJ1-4, the V gene TRBV4-1; 7 bases are a match to TRBD1. Germline V gene data show CDR1 as MGHRA and CDR2 as YSYEKL. This CDR3 region has 13 residues. Trimming cost V 4 bases and J 7 bases; bases outside gene matches: 3.